The 23 T cell receptor beta chains in this list originate from one sample, sequenced in a study of radiotherapy plus CTLA-4 blockade in lung cancer. The protocol was immunoSEQ multiplex PCR, while the TCRdb copy is restricted to in-frame clones and leaves out a portion. The sample has 90,000 to 95,000 clones, 83% seen once. Sequences were derived from peripheral blood, sampled from a patient treated with radiotherapy plus ipilimumab. The source of these receptors is a human donor with non-small cell lung cancer who had stable disease on radiotherapy plus ipilimumab.

This chain uses TRBV4-2 with TRBJ1-5; TRBD1 matches 7 bases. The V and J ends lost 0 bases and 1 base, in that order; junction bases with no gene match: 12. This CDR3 is built from 19 residues. Germline CDR1 LGHNA, CDR2 YNFKEQ. The CDR3 coding sequence is TGTGCCAGCAGCCAAGATACAGGGGCGAGCGGGGGAAGCAATCAGCCCCAGCATTTT. It codes for CASSQDTGASGGSNQPQHF.

The gene calls are TRBV28 and TRBJ1-4, with a weak D call TRBD1 (5 bases). V was trimmed by 5 bases and J by 0 bases, leaving 13 bases between them. The germline V gene encodes CDR1 MDHEN and CDR2 SYDVKM. The CDR3 consists of 16 residues. CDR3 sequence (DNA): TGTGCCAGCAGTACCCCAGGGTTAGCAACTAATGAAAAACTGTTTTTT. It is translated as CASSTPGLATNEKLFF.

The gene calls are TRBV10-2 and TRBJ1-1; the D is unclear. With 4 bases removed from V and 2 bases from J, the gap between germline ends came to 2 bases. The CDR3 runs 11 residues. Germline CDR1 is WSHSY and CDR2 is SAAADI. The CDR3: CASSVNTEAFF. The DNA for the CDR3 is TGCGCCAGCAGTGTTAACACTGAAGCTTTCTTT.

V is TRBV28 and J is TRBJ2-7; no firm D call. The CDR3 is 14 residues long. Germline loops: CDR1 MDHEN, CDR2 SYDVKM. Trimming removed 5 bases from V and 2 bases from J, with 13 bases in between. CDR3 amino acids: CASSPFDLTYEQYF. DNA for the CDR3: TGTGCCAGCAGTCCCTTTGACTTAACCTACGAGCAGTACTTC.

J is TRBJ1-1 and V is TRBV11-3; possibly TRBD1 for D (5 bases). The CDR3 contains 13 residues. From germline, CDR1 is SGHNT and CDR2 YENEEA. V was shortened by 3 bases and J by 7 bases, with 12 bases between the two germline ends. CDR3: CASSLTGQGEAFF. The CDR3 DNA sequence: TGTGCCAGCAGCTTGACGGGGCAGGGTGAAGCTTTCTTT.

The chain couples TRBV5-1 to TRBJ2-5, with 10 bases aligning to TRBD2. Unmatched junction bases numbered 3, after V lost 2 bases and J lost 2 bases. Looked up from germline, CDR1 is SGHRS and CDR2 is YFSETQ. The CDR3 loop spans 15 amino acids. The DNA for the CDR3 is TGCGCCAGCAGCTTCCAGCGGGGGGGTCAAGAGACCCAGTACTTC. Translating gives CASSFQRGGQETQYF.

In its sample, this clone was seen once. This chain uses TRBV18 with TRBJ2-7; 14 nucleotides match TRBD2. With V trimmed by 2 bases and J by 2 bases, 11 bases remained unmatched. This CDR3 region has 19 residues. Per the germline V gene, CDR1 is KGHSH and CDR2 is LQKENI. CDR3 DNA sequence: TGTGCCAGCTCACCAGCACCCGGGACTAGCGGGGGCTTTACCTACGAGCAGTACTTC. Translated, it gives CASSPAPGTSGGFTYEQYF. The full variable domain, with the rest looked up from reference TRBV18 and TRBJ2-7, is NAGVMQNPRHLVRRRGQEARLRCSPMKGHSHVYWYRQLPEEGLKFMVYLQKENIIDESGMPKERFSAEFPKEGPSILRIQQVVRGDSAAYFCASSPAPGTSGGFTYEQYFGPGTRLTVT.

The chain links TRBV28 to TRBJ1-1; D is perhaps TRBD1 (6 bases). Germline-derived CDR1 and CDR2 are MDHEN and SYDVKM. The V and J ends lost 6 bases and 5 bases respectively, with 13 bases between them. The CDR3 length is 13 residues. CDR3 sequence: CASSLVRGTEAFF. CDR3 nucleotides: TGTGCCAGCAGCTTGGTTAGGGGGACTGAAGCTTTCTTT.

The chain recombines TRBV9 with TRBJ2-7, with 9 bases matching TRBD2. The CDR3 is 16 residues long. Germline values: CDR1 SGDLS, CDR2 YYNGEE. J lost 3 bases, V lost 0 bases, and 7 bases had no gene match. CDR3 sequence reads: CASSVDVAGAIYEQYF. CDR3 bases: TGTGCCAGCAGCGTAGACGTAGCGGGAGCGATCTACGAGCAGTACTTC.

CDR3 sequence (DNA): TGTGCCAGCTCAAGGGCGGCGATGAACACTGAAGCTTTCTTT. Translating gives CASSRAAMNTEAFF. The chain has TRBV18 and TRBJ1-1; D not resolved. V shed 5 bases and J shed 0 bases, with 10 bases lying between them. This CDR3 has 14 amino acids. Germline V gene sequence: CDR1 KGHSH, CDR2 LQKENI. The entire variable domain, with the rest obtained from reference TRBV18 and TRBJ1-1, is as follows: NAGVMQNPRHLVRRRGQEARLRCSPMKGHSHVYWYRQLPEEGLKFMVYLQKENIIDESGMPKERFSAEFPKEGPSILRIQQVVRGDSAAYFCASSRAAMNTEAFFGQGTRLTVV.

V gene TRBV10-2 combines with J gene TRBJ2-6; D perhaps matches TRBD2 (6 bases). Trimming removed 5 bases at V and 0 bases at J, with 11 bases between. Looked up from germline, CDR1 is WSHSY and CDR2 is SAAADI. The CDR3 totals 16 residues. As DNA, the CDR3 is TGCGCCAGCAGTTGGGACTCCCTCTCTGGGGCCAACGTCCTGACTTTC. Translation gives CASSWDSLSGANVLTF.

V usage is TRBV28 and J usage is TRBJ2-7; TRBD2 matches 14 bases. This CDR3 spans 16 amino acids. The J segment lost 4 bases and the V segment lost 6 bases, leaving 8 bases of the junction unmatched. Germline CDR1 is MDHEN and CDR2 is SYDVKM. The CDR3 bases are TGTGCCAGCAGCCGAGGACTAGCGGGAGGAAATTACGAGCAGTACTTC. Amino acids: CASSRGLAGGNYEQYF.

The rearrangement uses TRBV6-5 and TRBJ1-1, with 9 bases identical to TRBD1. Germline V lookup: CDR1 MNHEY, CDR2 SVGAGI. V was clipped by 7 bases and J by 4 bases; unmatched bases: 4. The CDR3 covers 13 residues. The CDR3 DNA reads TGTGCCAGCAACCCGACAGGGGGCACTGAAGCTTTCTTT. Residues: CASNPTGGTEAFF.

This sequence joins TRBV30 and TRBJ2-7; the match to TRBD1 covers 8 bases. The V gene's germline CDR1 is GTSNPN and CDR2 SVGIG (reference sequence). The length of the CDR3 is 16 residues. Trimming at V came to 1 base and at J to 2 bases, leaving 10 bases not matched to a gene. The CDR3 DNA reads as TGTGCCTGGAGTGAGGTCCTCCAGGGGGCCGCCTACGAGCAGTACTTC. Its protein is CAWSEVLQGAAYEQYF.

The chain links TRBV7-9 to TRBJ1-1; possibly TRBD1 for D (6 bases). The CDR3 runs 13 residues. Trimming stripped 5 bases from V and 8 bases from J, with 15 bases between. Germline CDR1 and CDR2: SEHNR and FQNEAQ (reference sequence). This chain's CDR3 is CASSHELGQEAFF. The CDR3 bases are TGTGCCAGCAGCCACGAGCTCGGACAGGAAGCTTTCTTT.

The chain recombines TRBV14 with TRBJ1-4; D perhaps matches TRBD1 (5 bases). Between the trimmed V and J ends, which lost 4 bases and 0 bases, there was a span of 15 bases. This CDR3 spans 17 amino acids. CDR1 is SGHDN and CDR2 is FVKESK in the germline V gene. CDR3: CASSPTGGLPTNEKLFF. The CDR3 region has the DNA TGTGCCAGCAGCCCGACGGGGGGGTTACCAACTAATGAAAAACTGTTTTTT.

The rearrangement joins TRBV19 to TRBJ2-1; possible D gene TRBD2, 6 bases. The V and J ends lost 3 bases and 10 bases respectively, with 19 bases between them. The CDR3 totals 15 residues. Germline V gene data show CDR1 as LNHDA and CDR2 as SQIVND (reference sequence). CDR3: CASSMSGLNPEEQFF. CDR3 DNA sequence: TGTGCCAGTAGTATGTCCGGACTAAATCCGGAGGAGCAGTTCTTC.

V gene TRBV11-2 combines with J gene TRBJ1-5; D unclear. Germline V gene sequence: CDR1 SGHAT, CDR2 FQNNGV. The CDR3 totals 15 residues. The V and J ends lost 6 bases and 0 bases respectively, with 12 bases between them. CDR3 residues: CASSPGSYSNQPQHF. CDR3 sequence (DNA): TGTGCCAGCAGTCCCGGATCTTATAGCAATCAGCCCCAGCATTTT.

The V call is TRBV28, the J call TRBJ2-5, with a tentative D call TRBD1 (6 bases). The CDR3 totals 13 residues. Germline V gene lookup returns CDR1 MDHEN and CDR2 SYDVKM. Trimming stripped 6 bases from V and 4 bases from J, with 12 bases between. CDR3 DNA: TGTGCCAGCAGACCTACAGGGATAGAGACCCAGTACTTC. It is translated as CASRPTGIETQYF. The full variable domain, its missing parts supplied by reference TRBV28 and TRBJ2-5, is DVKVTQSSRYLVKRTGEKVFLECVQDMDHENMFWYRQDPGLGLRLIYFSYDVKMKEKGDIPEGYSVSREKKERFSLILESASTNQTSMYLCASRPTGIETQYFGPGTRLLVL.

The V gene is TRBV7-2, the J gene TRBJ1-2; 9 positions match TRBD1. The CDR3 extends over 13 amino acids. Germline V gene lookup returns CDR1 SGHTA and CDR2 FQGNSA. V lost 5 bases and J lost 8; bases outside the gene matches: 6. The CDR3 DNA reads as TGTGCCAGCAGCCTGGGACAGGGACGCGGCTACACCTTC. It encodes CASSLGQGRGYTF. Supplemented by reference TRBV7-2 and TRBJ1-2, the full variable domain reads GAGVSQSPSNKVTEKGKDVELRCDPISGHTALYWYRQSLGQGLEFLIYFQGNSAPDKSGLPSDRFSAERTGGSVSTLTIQRTQQEDSAVYLCASSLGQGRGYTFGSGTRLTVV.

The rearrangement uses TRBV6-1 and TRBJ1-5, with TRBD1 as a possible D gene (6 bases). CDR3 length: 16 residues. Germline V gene data show CDR1 as MNHNS and CDR2 as SASEGT. V lost 2 bases and J lost 0, with 11 bases in between. The CDR3 reads CASSENLDSSNQPQHF. Here the CDR3 DNA reads TGTGCCAGCAGTGAAAACTTGGACAGTAGCAATCAGCCCCAGCATTTT.

The chain carries TRBV18 and TRBJ2-5; tentatively, D is TRBD2 (5 bases). V was shortened by 2 bases and J by 2 bases, with 18 bases between the two germline ends. The CDR3 extends over 17 amino acids. CDR1 is KGHSH, CDR2 LQKENI, per germline. The CDR3 loop reads CASSPVTGYGVQETQYF. The CDR3 DNA reads TGTGCCAGCTCACCAGTAACGGGATATGGGGTTCAAGAGACCCAGTACTTC.

The chain carries TRBV27 and TRBJ2-3; D gene unclear. Germline assignment: CDR1 MNHEY and CDR2 SMNVEV (reference sequence). V gave up 1 base and J gave up 1 base, with 3 bases separating them. This CDR3 is 13 amino acids long. Here the CDR3 DNA reads TGTGCCAGCAGTTTATTCCGCACAGATACGCAGTATTTT. The encoded protein is CASSLFRTDTQYF.